This T cell receptor (beta chain) is drawn from a study of radiation and T cells in renal cell carcinoma. This table comes from immunoSEQ multiplex PCR, and its TCRdb copy is limited to in-frame clones, with some not included. This table holds approximately 24,000 clones, about 50% found once. Noted treatment: 15 Gy SBRT to primary tumor, nephrectomy 4 weeks later. V gave up 0 bases and J gave up 5 bases, with 6 bases separating them. The CDR3 runs 13 residues. Germline CDR1 is SGHNT and CDR2 is YYREEE (reference sequence). This clone was recorded a few times. The sequencing used tumor tissue, collected from a patient whose treatment included radiotherapy and nephrectomy. This TCR derives from a woman in her 50s with renal cell carcinoma. The chain carries TRBV5-4 and TRBJ1-5; D is uncertain. The CDR3 spells CASSLGGDQPQHF. CDR3 DNA: TGTGCCAGCAGCTTGGGTGGGGATCAGCCCCAGCATTTT.